This T cell receptor beta chain was recovered during a study of cytomegalovirus exposure and HLA in healthy donors. Germline loops: CDR1 SGDLS, CDR2 YYNGEE. Trimming removed 2 bases from V and 2 bases from J; junction bases left unmatched: 7. This CDR3 comprises 17 residues. Study-wide results and caveats: Most TCR beta V segments were productive about 90% or about 30% of the time in an earlier analysis.

The PCR was carried out with 60 Vbeta primers and 13 Jbeta primers. The repertoire was sequenced with immunoSEQ multiplex PCR; TCRdb's copy has only in-frame clones and lacks some. The sample includes 96,000 or so clones, about four fifths of them seen just once. Turning to this clone: Its specificity is not known.

This rearrangement joins TRBV9 to TRBJ2-6, with 7 positions matching TRBD1. The sample consisted of PBMCs. The source of this sequence is a woman aged 70-85 years in good health and CMV-seropositive. The CDR3 reads CASSVLVGGPGANVLTF. CDR3 sequence (DNA): TGTGCCAGCAGCGTTTTGGTAGGGGGCCCTGGGGCCAACGTCCTGACTTTC.